The clone carrying this TCR beta chain was counted once. The sample originates from a study of blood T cell repertoires in COVID-19. Study background: The samples span acute and convalescent COVID-19 from the United States, Italy and Spain.

Profiling relied on immunoSEQ multiplex PCR, and the TCRdb table lists in-frame clones only, not all of them. Found here are some 180,000 clones, 70% to 90% of them singletons; the top ten hold about a fifth. The CDR3 totals 16 residues. The junction had 10 bases not matched to a gene; V was cut back by 1 base and J by 9 bases. Germline-derived CDR1 and CDR2 are SGHNT and YYREEE (reference sequence). This TCR came from a man aged 60 to 75 with active or convalescent COVID-19. The specimen sequenced was peripheral blood. This chain links TRBV5-4 with TRBJ1-6; 7 bases are shared with TRBD1. CDR3 in amino acids: CASSLTGASPLSPLHF. The CDR3 nucleotides read TGTGCCAGCAGCTTGACAGGGGCAAGCCCTCTTTCACCCCTCCACTTT.